Listed here are 19 T cell receptor beta chains from one sample, sequenced in a study of T cell changes during pregnancy in multiple sclerosis. This table comes from immunoSEQ multiplex PCR, and its TCRdb copy is limited to in-frame clones, with some not included. The profile shows roughly 30,000 clones, 75% to 90% of them singletons. Sample: CD8+ T cells from peripheral blood mononuclear cells, taken after pregnancy. Receptors originate from a female donor with multiple sclerosis, enrolled in a pregnancy study.

The gene calls are TRBV6-5 and TRBJ2-7; 7 bases align to TRBD1. V shed 2 bases, J shed 2 bases, and the junction held 6 bases outside the gene matches. Germline CDR1 and CDR2: MNHEY and SVGAGI. CDR3 size: 15 residues. CDR3 nucleotides: TGTGCCAGCAGTTACGAGGGGGACAGTCCCTACGAGCAGTACTTC. Protein: CASSYEGDSPYEQYF.

V usage is TRBV9 and J usage is TRBJ2-2; D call uncertain. Trimming pared 0 bases from V and 8 bases from J, leaving 2 bases between. This CDR3 has 11 residues. Germline V gene lookup returns CDR1 SGDLS and CDR2 YYNGEE. CDR3 residues: CASSVAGELFF. The CDR3 DNA reads as TGTGCCAGCAGCGTAGCTGGGGAGCTGTTTTTT.

The chain combines TRBV19 with TRBJ2-6; D gene uncertain. Germline assignment: CDR1 LNHDA and CDR2 SQIVND (reference sequence). This CDR3 comprises 15 residues. Trimming removed 1 base at V and 0 bases at J, with 4 bases between. The CDR3 spells CASSIASSGANVLTF. CDR3 sequence (DNA): TGTGCCAGTAGTATAGCGAGCTCTGGGGCCAACGTCCTGACTTTC.

This chain uses TRBV4-3 with TRBJ2-3; maybe TRBD1 (6 bases). CDR3 length: 15 residues. Trimming cost V 4 bases and J 4 bases, with 15 bases left between them. Per the germline V gene, CDR1 is LGHNA and CDR2 is YSLEER. CDR3 sequence (DNA): TGCGCCAGCAGCCCAACAACAGGGAGTGCAGATACGCAGTATTTT. This encodes CASSPTTGSADTQYF.

This sequence joins TRBV5-1 and TRBJ1-2, with 7 positions matching TRBD1. The V segment lost 4 bases and the J segment 4 bases; nucleotides outside the gene matches: 10. The CDR3 loop spans 15 amino acids. Per germline, CDR1 SGHRS and CDR2 YFSETQ. CDR3 nucleotide sequence: TGCGCCAGCAGCACGGGGACAGATTGGGGCTATGGCTACACCTTC. Protein product: CASSTGTDWGYGYTF.

The chain carries TRBV4-3 and TRBJ2-1, with 13 bases matching TRBD2. The germline V gene encodes CDR1 LGHNA and CDR2 YSLEER. This CDR3 is built from 15 residues. J gave up 9 bases and V 1 base, and 3 bases lay outside the gene matches. Here the CDR3 DNA reads TGCGCCAGCAGCCAAGTAGGACTAGCGGGAGTTGAGCAGTTCTTC. Protein sequence: CASSQVGLAGVEQFF.

The rearrangement joins TRBV7-9 to TRBJ2-5, with 13 bases lining up with TRBD2. This CDR3 comprises 17 residues. Germline-derived CDR1 and CDR2 are SEHNR and FQNEAQ (reference sequence). The ends lost 4 bases at V and 2 bases at J; junction bases unmatched: 7. This chain's CDR3 is CASSSGLAGVPQETQYF. DNA for the CDR3: TGTGCCAGCAGCTCCGGACTAGCGGGAGTCCCACAAGAGACCCAGTACTTC.

The DNA of the CDR3 is TGTGCCAGCAGCCAAGGGCGACAGGGTCGGAACGAGCAGTACTTC. Translated: CASSQGRQGRNEQYF. The chain recombines TRBV14 with TRBJ2-7; 7 bases align to TRBD1. The CDR3 is made up of 15 amino acids. Looked up from germline, CDR1 is SGHDN and CDR2 is FVKESK. Trimming took 1 base from V and 5 from J; bases not matched to a gene: 8.

The chain couples TRBV7-8 to TRBJ2-7; 12 bases align to TRBD2. V dropped 5 bases and J dropped 5; count of bases not matched to a gene: 10. In germline, CDR1 is SGHVS, CDR2 FQNEAQ. The CDR3 loop spans 16 amino acids. CDR3 loop: CASSPTGTSGSHEQYF. The CDR3 DNA is TGTGCCAGCAGCCCTACTGGGACTAGCGGGTCCCACGAGCAGTACTTC.

CDR3 in DNA: TGTGCCAGCAGCGTAGAGGGACTAGCGGCCAACAATGAGCAGTTCTTC. Amino acids: CASSVEGLAANNEQFF. This sequence joins TRBV9 and TRBJ2-1; 11 bases match TRBD2. Unmatched junction bases numbered 4, after V lost 0 bases and J lost 5 bases. The germline gives CDR1 SGDLS, CDR2 YYNGEE. This CDR3 has 16 amino acids. The complete variable domain, with remaining parts taken from reference TRBV9 and TRBJ2-1, reads DSGVTQTPKHLITATGQRVTLRCSPRSGDLSVYWYQQSLDQGLQFLIQYYNGEERAKGNILERFSAQQFPDLHSELNLSSLELGDSALYFCASSVEGLAANNEQFFGPGTRLTVL.

The rearrangement uses TRBV7-8 and TRBJ2-5; no reliable D call. Germline CDR1 and CDR2: SGHVS and FQNEAQ. This CDR3 has 14 residues. V lost 5 bases, J lost 2 bases, and 12 bases lay in between. The CDR3 nucleotides read TGTGCCAGCAGCCCACCGAAGAGTCAAGAGACCCAGTACTTC. This sequence encodes CASSPPKSQETQYF. The complete variable domain, with remaining parts taken from reference TRBV7-8 and TRBJ2-5, reads GAGVSQSPRYKVAKRGQDVALRCDPISGHVSLFWYQQALGQGPEFLTYFQNEAQLDKSGLPSDRFFAERPEGSVSTLKIQRTQQEDSAVYLCASSPPKSQETQYFGPGTRLLVL.

V and J are TRBV11-2 and TRBJ2-2; a weak D match, TRBD2 (6 bases). The CDR3 length is 15 residues. CDR1 SGHAT and CDR2 FQNNGV come from the germline V gene. Deletions cut 5 bases from V and 8 bases from J, with 18 bases between. The CDR3 loop is CASSTPLASVGELFF. The CDR3 bases are TGTGCCAGCAGCACCCCCCTGGCTAGCGTAGGGGAGCTGTTTTTT.

The V call is TRBV5-1, the J call TRBJ2-7; the match to TRBD2 covers 10 bases. There are 14 residues in the CDR3. Per germline, CDR1 SGHRS and CDR2 YFSETQ. V shed 0 bases and J 7 bases; nucleotides not matched to a gene: 4. CDR3 bases: TGCGCCAGCAGCTTGGGGCTAGCGGGAGATGAGCAGTACTTC. It specifies CASSLGLAGDEQYF.

The chain has TRBV6-1 and TRBJ2-3; weak D call: TRBD1 (5 bases). The CDR3 consists of 15 residues. V lost 2 bases, J lost 2 bases, and 11 bases lay in between. From germline, CDR1 is MNHNS and CDR2 SASEGT. This CDR3 reads CASSESRGHTDTQYF. The DNA of the CDR3 is TGTGCCAGCAGTGAAAGTCGCGGACACACAGATACGCAGTATTTT.

In this sample, this clone turned up once. The rearrangement uses TRBV10-3 and TRBJ1-2; 9 bases are shared with TRBD1. The CDR3 contains 17 residues. Germline trimming cut 2 bases from V and 8 bases from J; bases unmatched to any gene: 15. Germline V gene sequence: CDR1 ENHRY, CDR2 SYGVKD. For the CDR3, the DNA is TGTGCCATCAGTGAGAAGGATTCCGGGACAGGGAAGCGAGGCTACACCTTC. Residues: CAISEKDSGTGKRGYTF.

V usage is TRBV28 and J usage is TRBJ1-5; TRBD1 matches 10 bases. The V gene's germline CDR1 is MDHEN and CDR2 SYDVKM. The CDR3 has 16 amino acids. With 7 bases clipped from V and 4 bases from J, the junction kept 10 bases outside the gene matches. CDR3 DNA sequence: TGTGCCAGCACCCGACAGGGGGCTGTGCTTAATCAGCCCCAGCATTTT. This gives the protein CASTRQGAVLNQPQHF.

The V call is TRBV27, the J call TRBJ2-7; TRBD2 is a possible D gene (6 bases). Germline V CDR1 and CDR2: MNHEY, SMNVEV (reference sequence). CDR3 length: 14 amino acids. Deletions cut 2 bases from V and 3 bases from J, with 11 bases between. CDR3 amino acids: CASSLRRENYEQYF. The CDR3 DNA follows: TGTGCCAGCAGTTTAAGGCGGGAAAACTACGAGCAGTACTTC.

The chain is built from TRBV4-3 and TRBJ2-7; 9 bases are a match to TRBD2. Germline V CDR1 and CDR2: LGHNA, YSLEER. This CDR3 spans 15 amino acids. Losses at the gene ends were 4 bases for V and 4 bases for J; bases not matched to a gene: 8. DNA for the CDR3: TGCGCCAGCAGCCCCAGTAGTAGCGGGAGTTACGAGCAGTACTTC. The encoded protein is CASSPSSSGSYEQYF.

This chain uses TRBV5-6 with TRBJ1-1, with 8 nucleotides matching TRBD1. The ends lost 2 bases at V and 0 bases at J; junction bases unmatched: 6. The CDR3 totals 16 residues. Per germline, CDR1 SGHDT and CDR2 YYEEEE. CDR3 sequence: CASSFTPRGLNTEAFF. For the CDR3, the DNA is TGTGCCAGCAGCTTTACCCCCAGGGGGCTGAACACTGAAGCTTTCTTT.